The TCR beta chain under discussion was sequenced for a study of technical replicates of blood from a handful of donors (dated by TCRdb to 2017 to 2019). The method behind the library was the immunoSEQ multiplex PCR assay. Imported from immuneACCESS, the table was reduced by TCRdb to in-frame sequences with V and J called. These copies leave out some clones; in studies compared against another copy, an unresolved V gene accounts for under half, and the cause of the remainder is not known. This sample comprises around 83,000 clones, roughly 94% of them detected only once. The ten largest make up roughly 0.26% of the sample. A single count supports this clone. Its antigen remains undetermined. Per-nucleotide qualities are absent, and no much larger clonotype sits a single base away. There are 16 amino acids in the CDR3, from cysteine to phenylalanine inclusive. Kept here is only the CDR3 DNA, which spans 48 bases and is read in frame from base 1. CDR1 and CDR2, per the germline V gene, are MGHDK and SYGVNS. V has 3 bases trimmed and J has 5 bases trimmed; junction bases matching no gene number 4.

The receptor was isolated from a human donor in good health. Sequencing was performed on T cells isolated from PBMCs. This receptor chain uses TRBV25-1 and TRBJ2-1; 13 central nucleotides agree with TRBD2. The CDR3 protein is CASSDLGTSGDNEQFF. The nucleotide sequence reads as follows: TGTGCCAGCAGTGACCTCGGGACTAGCGGGGACAATGAGCAGTTCTTC.